The source of this T cell receptor (beta chain) is a study of blood T cell repertoires in COVID-19. Study overall: PBMCs, B-cell-depleted T cells, or T cells were the source of the cDNA or gDNA that made up the material.

Original handling: Estimated nucleated cell counts came from reference gene primer amplification. Profiled with immunoSEQ multiplex PCR; TCRdb holds only in-frame clones, not every one. V, J and clone size are taken as reported in that table, and D and trimming were inferred from the DNA itself. The table has roughly 430,000 clones, around 90% seen once. The CDR3 is made up of 11 amino acids. Trimming removed 4 bases from V and 1 base from J, with 5 bases in between. The germline V gene encodes CDR1 SQVTM and CDR2 ANQGSEA. Participants' reported clinical history set cohort assignment. The specimen was PBMCs or T cells enriched from blood (not recorded which). The source of this sequence is a woman in her thirties or forties with acute COVID-19. The chain carries TRBV29-1 and TRBJ2-7; D is possibly TRBD2 (5 bases). In DNA, the CDR3 is TGCAGCGTTGGCGGGTCCTACGAGCAGTACTTC. This codes for CSVGGSYEQYF.